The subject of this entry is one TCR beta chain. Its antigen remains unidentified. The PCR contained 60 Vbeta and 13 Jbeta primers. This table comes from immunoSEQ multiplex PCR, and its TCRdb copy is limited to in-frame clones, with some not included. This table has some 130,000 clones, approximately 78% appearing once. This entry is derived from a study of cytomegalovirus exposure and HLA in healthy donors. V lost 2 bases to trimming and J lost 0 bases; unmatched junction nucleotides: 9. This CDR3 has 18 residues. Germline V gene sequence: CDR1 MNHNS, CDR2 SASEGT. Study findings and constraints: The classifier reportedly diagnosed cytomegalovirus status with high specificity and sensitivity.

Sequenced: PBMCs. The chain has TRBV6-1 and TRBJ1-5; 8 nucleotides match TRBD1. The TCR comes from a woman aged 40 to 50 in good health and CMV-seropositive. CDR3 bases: TGTGCCAGCAGTGAATTACCAGGACAGGGATATAGCAATCAGCCCCAGCATTTT. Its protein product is CASSELPGQGYSNQPQHF.